This T cell receptor (beta chain) was sequenced for a study of cytomegalovirus exposure and HLA in healthy donors. Per germline, CDR1 SGHVS and CDR2 FQNEAQ. The V end was cut by 5 bases, the J end by 1 base, with 14 bases between. The CDR3 has 15 residues. The PCR had 60 Vbeta and 13 Jbeta primers. The table came from immunoSEQ multiplex PCR; TCRdb's copy has only in-frame clones and leaves some out. Here the sample spans about 79,000 clones, just over 70% being singletons. Regarding the study as a whole: A later analysis showed TCR association rates differing by HLA locus, peaking at DRB1 and lowest at HLA-C. CMV serostatus was the sole immune exposure information available. Three chains linked to CMV were shown in vitro to be specific for CMV antigens. Association of a missense DCLRE1C variant with TCR beta V- and J-gene trimming was reported in a later analysis.

As concerns this clone: Antigen unknown.

Material: PBMCs. This clonotype was sampled from a man between 60 and 70 years old in good health and CMV-seronegative. The rearrangement links TRBV7-8 to TRBJ2-5; tentative D call: TRBD1 (5 bases). CDR3 sequence: CASSPSFTGQETQYF. The CDR3 DNA reads TGTGCCAGCAGCCCCTCCTTTACAGGCCAAGAGACCCAGTACTTC.